This T cell receptor beta chain was recovered during a study of OX40 agonist ivuxolimab in advanced cancers. For the study at large: The drug used for patients, ivuxolimab, was an agonistic anti-OX40 (CD134) antibody. Patients assigned to dose escalation were diagnosed with hepatocellular carcinoma, melanoma, renal cell or head and neck cancer. Allowance was made for prior anti-PD-1, anti-PD-L1 or anti-CTLA-4 therapy, and 40% to 45% had some.

The protocol was immunoSEQ multiplex PCR, while the TCRdb copy is restricted to in-frame clones and leaves out a portion. Of 90,000 to 150,000 clones listed, 80% to 90% are singletons. The CDR3 is 13 residues long. The germline gives CDR1 SEHNR, CDR2 FQNEAQ (reference sequence). Trimming stripped 1 base from V and 6 bases from J, with 9 bases between. This sequence originates from an adult with an advanced solid tumor such as melanoma, head and neck, liver or kidney cancer. The sample was CD4+ or CD8+ T cells sorted from blood, taken in a trial of the OX40 agonist ivuxolimab. V is TRBV7-9 and J is TRBJ1-2, with a possible D match to TRBD1 (6 bases). CDR3 sequence reads: CASSLVGAHGYTF. Written as DNA, the CDR3 is TGTGCCAGCAGCTTAGTGGGGGCGCATGGCTACACCTTC.